Listed below are T cell receptor beta chains from one sample, sequenced in a study of cytomegalovirus exposure and HLA in healthy donors. Sequenced by immunoSEQ multiplex PCR; TCRdb stores in-frame clones only, minus some. The repertoire holds roughly 120,000 clones, over 75% seen once, with more than 10% in the top ten. Sequenced: PBMCs. These receptors were collected from a woman aged 40 to 55 in good health and CMV-seropositive. The CDR3 runs from the conserved cysteine through the conserved F or W. Fields, in order: V gene, J gene, D gene, clone size, CDR3 protein, CDR3 DNA. A D gene is named only where the DNA matches it firmly. Some rows mark clone size as missing; the rest say once, few, many or name a class of expanded clone.

TRBV5-1	TRBJ2-4	TRBD2	.	CASSGTGTTKNIQYF	TGCGCCAGCAGCGGAACCGGGACTACAAAAAACATTCAGTACTTC
TRBV19	TRBJ2-4	TRBD1	.	CASTTTGELAKNIQYF	TGTGCCAGTACTACGACAGGGGAACTAGCCAAAAACATTCAGTACTTC
TRBV6-1	TRBJ1-6	.	.	CASSTAGAGNSPLHF	TGTGCCAGCAGTACTGCGGGGGCGGGTAATTCACCCCTCCACTTT
TRBV30	TRBJ2-5	.	few	CAWSVGGPQETQYF	TGTGCCTGGAGTGTTGGCGGTCCCCAAGAGACCCAGTACTTC
TRBV28	TRBJ2-7	.	.	CASSSRVEQYF	TGTGCCAGCAGCTCCCGGGTCGAGCAGTACTTC
TRBV7-9	TRBJ2-3	TRBD1	.	CASSLESGGPPDTQYF	TGTGCCAGCAGCTTAGAGTCAGGGGGACCCCCAGATACGCAGTATTTT
TRBV5-1	TRBJ1-3	.	.	CASSLAGIGNTIYF	TGCGCCAGCAGCTTGGCGGGGATAGGAAACACCATATATTTT
TRBV11-3	TRBJ2-3	TRBD2	.	CASSILAGGTDTQYF	TGTGCCAGCAGCATACTAGCGGGAGGAACAGATACGCAGTATTTT
TRBV27	TRBJ2-6	TRBD2	.	CASTLLPLGLAGGANVLTF	TGTGCCAGCACGCTCCTTCCCCTGGGACTAGCGGGCGGGGCCAACGTCCTGACTTTC
TRBV11-2	TRBJ2-7	TRBD2	.	CASRRLAGVYEQYF	TGTGCCAGCAGACGACTAGCGGGGGTCTACGAGCAGTACTTC
TRBV28	TRBJ1-2	.	.	CASSLTVLYGYTF	TGTGCCAGCAGCCTGACAGTCCTCTATGGCTACACCTTC
TRBV28	TRBJ1-2	TRBD1	few	CASSSGTGVRSYTF	TGTGCCAGCAGTTCCGGGACAGGGGTACGAAGCTACACCTTC
TRBV7-8	TRBJ1-2	TRBD1	.	CASSLDETGTNYGYTF	TGTGCCAGCAGCCTAGACGAGACAGGGACTAACTATGGCTACACCTTC
TRBV6-5	TRBJ1-1	.	few	CASSPEQMNTEAFF	TGTGCCAGCAGTCCCGAACAGATGAACACTGAAGCTTTCTTT
TRBV5-1	TRBJ2-7	TRBD2	once	CASSLVSSGSSYEQYF	TGCGCCAGCAGCTTGGTTTCTAGCGGGAGCTCCTACGAGCAGTACTTC
TRBV28	TRBJ2-7	TRBD2	.	CASSSGTSYEQYF	TGTGCCAGCAGTTCCGGGACTAGCTACGAGCAGTACTTC
TRBV27	TRBJ2-7	.	.	CASSLTETYEQYF	TGTGCCAGCAGTTTAACAGAAACCTACGAGCAGTACTTC
TRBV6-5	TRBJ2-5	.	few	CASNSFQETQYF	TGTGCCAGCAATTCGTTTCAAGAGACCCAGTACTTC
TRBV2	TRBJ2-2	.	.	CASNSREGPGELFF	TGTGCCAGCAACTCCAGGGAAGGCCCCGGGGAGCTGTTTTTT
TRBV7-7	TRBJ2-2	TRBD2	.	CASSPIAGPGELFF	TGTGCCAGCAGTCCGATAGCGGGACCCGGGGAGCTGTTTTTT
TRBV19	TRBJ1-1	TRBD1	.	CANIIQGGMNTEAFF	TGTGCCAATATCATACAGGGGGGGATGAACACTGAAGCTTTCTTT
TRBV6-5	TRBJ2-3	TRBD2	.	CASSLGTSGASDTQYF	TGTGCCAGCAGTTTAGGGACTAGCGGGGCTTCCGATACGCAGTATTTT
TRBV5-4	TRBJ2-7	.	.	CASSFGAYDYEQYF	TGTGCCAGCAGCTTTGGGGCTTATGACTACGAGCAGTACTTC
TRBV6-1	TRBJ1-3	.	.	CASSASGIAGNTIYF	TGTGCCAGCAGTGCGTCAGGGATTGCGGGAAACACCATATATTTT
TRBV11-2	TRBJ1-5	.	.	CASSLVLGRGANQPQHF	TGTGCCAGCAGCTTAGTACTAGGCAGGGGCGCCAATCAGCCCCAGCATTTT
TRBV7-9	TRBJ2-1	.	few	CASSPRSSSYNEQFF	TGTGCCAGCAGCCCCCGTTCTAGCTCCTACAATGAGCAGTTCTTC
TRBV28	TRBJ2-7	.	.	CASSYKYEQYF	TGTGCCAGCAGCTATAAATACGAGCAGTACTTC
TRBV10-1	TRBJ2-1	TRBD2	.	CASPLRCGSYNEQFF	TGCGCCAGCCCTTTGCGGTGCGGGAGCTACAATGAGCAGTTCTTC
TRBV11-1	TRBJ2-1	TRBD1	.	CASSLRGQGGNEQFF	TGTGCCAGCAGCTTGAGGGGACAGGGTGGCAATGAGCAGTTCTTC
TRBV5-1	TRBJ2-3	.	once	CASSLEDLPTDTQYF	TGCGCCAGCAGCTTGGAGGACTTACCCACAGATACGCAGTATTTT
TRBV7-6	TRBJ2-3	.	once	CASSLIGSTDTQYF	TGTGCCAGCAGCTTAATCGGGAGCACAGATACGCAGTATTTT
TRBV6-5	TRBJ2-7	.	.	CATRDSSDHEQYF	TGTGCCACAAGGGACTCGTCAGACCACGAGCAGTACTTC
TRBV19	TRBJ2-6	.	many	CASSIVNSGANVLTF	TGTGCCAGTAGTATTGTCAACTCTGGGGCCAACGTCCTGACTTTC
TRBV2	TRBJ2-2	.	.	CASNQGPGELFF	TGTGCCAGCAATCAGGGGCCCGGGGAGCTGTTTTTT
TRBV5-1	TRBJ1-2	.	few	CASSLGVRGYGYTF	TGCGCCAGCAGCTTGGGGGTCAGAGGGTATGGCTACACCTTC
TRBV5-1	TRBJ2-3	.	few	CASSLNPWGGTDTQYF	TGCGCCAGCAGCTTAAATCCTTGGGGGGGCACAGATACGCAGTATTTT
TRBV29-1	TRBJ2-7	TRBD1	.	CSVGTVLSYEQYF	TGCAGCGTCGGGACAGTCTTATCCTACGAGCAGTACTTC
TRBV18	TRBJ2-1	TRBD2	few	CASSSLSGSGEQFF	TGTGCCAGCTCGTCCCTGAGCGGGAGTGGTGAGCAGTTCTTC
TRBV5-4	TRBJ2-7	TRBD2	.	CASRGGRKSEYF	TGTGCCAGCAGGGGGGGGAGAAAATCGGAGTACTTC